What follows are 32 T cell receptor beta chains derived from one specimen sequenced in a study of radiotherapy plus CTLA-4 blockade in lung cancer. Sequenced by immunoSEQ multiplex PCR; TCRdb stores in-frame clones only, minus some. The sample records over 10,000 clones, around 84% being singletons. The source material was peripheral blood, sampled from a patient treated with radiotherapy plus ipilimumab. Source of these receptors: a human donor with non-small cell lung cancer that progressed on radiotherapy plus ipilimumab.

This clone was seen once. This chain links TRBV11-2 with TRBJ1-2; D is unclear. CDR3 length: 12 residues. Germline V gene lookup returns CDR1 SGHAT and CDR2 FQNNGV. V lost 5 bases, J lost 4 bases, and 8 bases lay in between. CDR3 sequence reads: CASSREIYGYTF. For the CDR3, the DNA is TGTGCCAGCAGCCGCGAGATCTATGGCTACACCTTC.

The V call is TRBV7-9, the J call TRBJ2-5; the D is unclear. Between the trimmed V and J ends, which lost 3 bases and 4 bases, there was a span of 9 bases. The CDR3 loop spans 13 amino acids. Germline assignment: CDR1 SEHNR and CDR2 FQNEAQ (reference sequence). CDR3 sequence: CASSFSGRETQYF. As DNA, the CDR3 is TGTGCCAGCAGCTTCAGTGGTCGAGAGACCCAGTACTTC.

The rearrangement links TRBV10-2 to TRBJ1-4; the match to TRBD1 covers 8 bases. CDR3 length: 14 residues. Germline CDR1 WSHSY, CDR2 SAAADI. After removal of 8 bases from V and 5 bases from J, the junction contained 7 bases not matched to a gene. The CDR3 is CASRLQGANEKLFF. Here the CDR3 DNA reads TGCGCCAGCCGATTGCAGGGGGCGAATGAAAAACTGTTTTTT.

The chain carries TRBV6-4 and TRBJ1-1, with D perhaps matching TRBD1 (5 bases). Trimming took off 6 bases at V and 4 bases at J, with 15 bases between the two ends. The CDR3 extends over 14 amino acids. Germline loops: CDR1 MRHNA, CDR2 SNTAGT. The CDR3 region is CASSSGGGGTEAFF. The CDR3 DNA is TGTGCCAGCAGCTCGGGGGGAGGCGGCACTGAAGCTTTCTTT.

The genes are TRBV19 and TRBJ1-2, with unresolved D. This CDR3 comprises 15 residues. Germline V CDR1 and CDR2: LNHDA, SQIVND (reference sequence). With 6 bases removed from V and 3 bases from J, the gap between germline ends came to 17 bases. Here the CDR3 DNA reads TGTGCCAGTAGGCGTCCTGAGGCCCCGGACTATGGCTACACCTTC. It encodes CASRRPEAPDYGYTF.

This chain connects TRBV19 to TRBJ1-2; 7 positions match TRBD1. Germline loops: CDR1 LNHDA, CDR2 SQIVND (reference sequence). The length of the CDR3 is 12 residues. After removal of 7 bases from V and 6 bases from J, the junction contained 5 bases not matched to a gene. CDR3 sequence (DNA): TGTGCCAGTACCACGACAGGGAATGGCTACACCTTC. Translated: CASTTTGNGYTF.

This chain uses TRBV7-4 with TRBJ2-3, with 7 bases that match TRBD2. Trimming at V came to 2 bases and at J to 3 bases, leaving 8 bases not matched to a gene. The CDR3 is 16 residues long. Germline V gene lookup returns CDR1 SGHVT and CDR2 SQSDAQ. The CDR3, as DNA: TGTGCCAGCAGCTTATTAGGACTAGAGAGTACAGATACGCAGTATTTT. This gives the protein CASSLLGLESTDTQYF.

The rearrangement links TRBV5-4 to TRBJ2-1; D is tentatively TRBD1 or TRBD2 (5 bases each). Trimming shortened V by 1 base and J by 9 bases, and 11 bases separated the two germline ends. The CDR3 is 13 residues long. Germline V gene data show CDR1 as SGHNT and CDR2 as YYREEE (reference sequence). As DNA, the CDR3 is TGTGCCAGCAGCTTGTCAGGGACCGGTGAGCAGTTCTTC. This sequence encodes CASSLSGTGEQFF. The variable domain in full, completed from reference TRBV5-4 and TRBJ2-1, reads ETGVTQSPTHLIKTRGQQVTLRCSSQSGHNTVSWYQQALGQGPQFIFQYYREEENGRGNFPPRFSGLQFPNYSSELNVNALELDDSALYLCASSLSGTGEQFFGPGTRLTVL.

The chain employs TRBV5-4 and TRBJ2-2; D not resolved. The CDR3 sequence is 15 residues long. Looked up from germline, CDR1 is SGHNT and CDR2 is YYREEE (reference sequence). V lost 1 base and J lost 0, with 7 bases in between. The CDR3 coding sequence is TGTGCCAGCAGCTTGAAAGATCCGAACACCGGGGAGCTGTTTTTT. Residues: CASSLKDPNTGELFF.

The V and J genes are TRBV6-5 and TRBJ1-5; D is unresolved. The CDR3 loop spans 11 amino acids. V lost 6 bases and J lost 8, with 8 bases in between. Looked up from germline, CDR1 is MNHEY and CDR2 is SVGAGI. CDR3 in DNA: TGTGCCAGCAGCCCCGGGGAGCCCCAGCATTTT. Its translation: CASSPGEPQHF.

To note about this clone: The junction shows a germline mismatch at one end, possibly a read error. This chain uses TRBV7-7 with TRBJ1-4; 9 bases line up with TRBD1. The CDR3 has 14 residues. Germline V gene data show CDR1 as SSHAT and CDR2 as FNYEAQ (reference sequence). The DNA of the CDR3 is TGTGCTAGCAGCGCCACAGGGGGCTCCGAAAAACTGTTTTTT. Translation gives CASSATGGSEKLFF.

The chain is built from TRBV7-6 and TRBJ2-3, with D possibly being TRBD1 or TRBD2 (7 bases each). Germline CDR1 reads SGHVS; CDR2 reads FNYEAQ. V lost 6 bases and J lost 6, with 19 bases in between. The CDR3 extends over 15 amino acids. DNA for the CDR3: TGTGCCAGCAGTCGTTTTACCCAGGGGGGGGATACGCAGTATTTT. Translating it yields CASSRFTQGGDTQYF. Using reference TRBV7-6 and TRBJ2-3 for the parts outside the CDR3, the full variable domain is GAGVSQSPRYKVTKRGQDVALRCDPISGHVSLYWYRQALGQGPEFLTYFNYEAQQDKSGLPNDRFSAERPEGSISTLTIQRTEQRDSAMYRCASSRFTQGGDTQYFGPGTRLTVL.

The V and J genes are TRBV2 and TRBJ2-5, with 8 bases fitting TRBD1. Germline V gene data show CDR1 as SNHLY and CDR2 as FYNNEI. The J segment lost 7 bases and the V segment lost 3 bases, leaving 10 bases of the junction unmatched. The CDR3 covers 15 residues. The CDR3 sequence is CASSDPGQGRGTQYF. The CDR3 region has the DNA TGTGCCAGCAGTGACCCTGGACAGGGACGCGGGACCCAGTACTTC.

This chain uses TRBV21-1 with TRBJ2-1. TRBV21-1 constitutes a pseudogene. The CDR3 is 17 amino acids. Here the CDR3 reads CASRETVLHHSDNEQFF. The DNA for the CDR3 is TGTGCCAGCAGGGAAACGGTGCTACACCATTCCGACAATGAGCAGTTCTTC.

This clone was counted between two and nine times. This chain connects TRBV19 to TRBJ1-4; D not resolved. The CDR3 spans 15 residues. Germline assignment: CDR1 LNHDA and CDR2 SQIVND (reference sequence). Trimming took off 0 bases at V and 0 bases at J, with 5 bases between the two ends. The CDR3 region is CASSIEGATNEKLFF. The CDR3 bases are TGTGCCAGTAGTATAGAGGGCGCAACTAATGAAAAACTGTTTTTT.

This clone was seen more than once but under ten times. The V and J genes are TRBV27 and TRBJ1-4; 8 bases map to TRBD1. The CDR3 extends over 15 amino acids. Trimming at V came to 6 bases and at J to 3 bases, leaving 6 bases not matched to a gene. Germline-derived CDR1 and CDR2 are MNHEY and SMNVEV (reference sequence). The CDR3 sequence: CASRQGVISNEKLFF. The CDR3 DNA sequence: TGTGCCAGCAGACAGGGGGTAATATCTAATGAAAAACTGTTTTTT.

V usage is TRBV15 and J usage is TRBJ1-1; D uncertain. V shed 5 bases and J shed 0 bases, with 13 bases lying between them. The CDR3 is 15 amino acids. CDR1 and CDR2 from the germline V gene are LNHNV and YYDKDF (reference sequence). The CDR3 coding sequence is TGTGCCACCAGCGGAATCCGAGGAATGAACACTGAAGCTTTCTTT. This translates into CATSGIRGMNTEAFF.

The V call is TRBV10-2, the J call TRBJ2-6; no clear D. Trimming shortened V by 2 bases and J by 4 bases, and 3 bases separated the two germline ends. CDR1 and CDR2 from the germline V gene are WSHSY and SAAADI. This CDR3 region has 13 residues. CDR3 sequence: CASSELGANVLTF. The CDR3 DNA reads as TGCGCCAGCAGTGAGCTAGGGGCCAACGTCCTGACTTTC.

V and J are TRBV19 and TRBJ1-1; D gene unclear. The CDR3 totals 11 residues. Germline V gene data show CDR1 as LNHDA and CDR2 as SQIVND (reference sequence). V lost 5 bases and J 8 bases, leaving 9 bases between the germline ends. The CDR3 region is CASSYGLEAFF. The CDR3 DNA reads as TGTGCCAGTAGTTACGGGCTAGAAGCTTTCTTT. Filled out from reference TRBV19 and TRBJ1-1, the complete variable domain reads DGGITQSPKYLFRKEGQNVTLSCEQNLNHDAMYWYRQDPGQGLRLIYYSQIVNDFQKGDIAEGYSVSREKKESFPLTVTSAQKNPTAFYLCASSYGLEAFFGQGTRLTVV.

The rearrangement joins TRBV2 to TRBJ2-3; 14 bases are shared with TRBD2. The CDR3 has 16 amino acids. The J segment lost 2 bases and the V segment lost 6 bases, leaving 4 bases of the junction unmatched. CDR1 is SNHLY, CDR2 FYNNEI, per germline. CDR3 sequence (DNA): TGTGCCAGCAGGCAGGGACTAGCGGGAGACACAGATACGCAGTATTTT. Its protein product is CASRQGLAGDTDTQYF.

The rearrangement uses TRBV11-3 and TRBJ2-7; no clear D gene. CDR1 and CDR2 (germline): SGHNT, YENEEA. CDR3 length: 13 residues. V lost 3 bases to trimming and J lost 1 base, with 7 bases between them. CDR3 protein: CASSLGGSYEQYF. The CDR3 bases are TGTGCCAGCAGCTTGGGTGGGTCCTACGAGCAGTACTTC.

The chain recombines TRBV7-2 with TRBJ1-2; the D is unclear. The CDR3 has 15 residues. The V end was cut by 5 bases, the J end by 5 bases, with 18 bases between. Germline CDR1 and CDR2: SGHTA and FQGNSA. CDR3 region: CASSLRRPSGYGYTF. As DNA, the CDR3 is TGTGCCAGCAGCCTACGGAGGCCGTCGGGATATGGCTACACCTTC.

The chain employs TRBV7-9 and TRBJ1-2; perhaps TRBD1 as D (6 bases). The ends were cut back, 6 bases at V and 4 bases at J, with 24 bases in the middle. There are 17 residues in the CDR3. CDR1 and CDR2 (germline): SEHNR, FQNEAQ (reference sequence). CDR3 nucleotide sequence: TGTGCCAGCAGTCGTGGGCAGGGGAGCGCCGCACGCTATGGCTACACCTTC. Protein: CASSRGQGSAARYGYTF.

CDR3 bases: TGTGCCAGTAGTATTTTACAGGGGGTTAGGGGAACTGAAGCTTTCTTT. Residues: CASSILQGVRGTEAFF. The chain uses TRBV19 and TRBJ1-1, with TRBD1 matching over 8 bases. This CDR3 has 16 amino acids. Germline CDR1 reads LNHDA; CDR2 reads SQIVND (reference sequence). The J segment lost 5 bases and the V segment lost 3 bases, leaving 11 bases of the junction unmatched. The full variable domain, with the rest looked up from reference TRBV19 and TRBJ1-1, is DGGITQSPKYLFRKEGQNVTLSCEQNLNHDAMYWYRQDPGQGLRLIYYSQIVNDFQKGDIAEGYSVSREKKESFPLTVTSAQKNPTAFYLCASSILQGVRGTEAFFGQGTRLTVV.

This clone was observed a few times. V is TRBV10-3 and J is TRBJ2-7; TRBD1 matches at 7 bases. The J segment lost 7 bases and the V segment lost 8 bases, leaving 11 bases of the junction unmatched. Germline lookup yields CDR1 ENHRY and CDR2 SYGVKD. This CDR3 is built from 13 residues. CDR3 DNA sequence: TGTGCCATCTGTCCGGGACAGCCCAGGGAGCAGTACTTC. Translation gives CAICPGQPREQYF.

This clone was seen once. J is TRBJ2-7 and V is TRBV10-1, with D possibly matching TRBD1 (5 bases). V was shortened by 6 bases and J by 1 base, with 10 bases between the two germline ends. CDR3 length: 13 residues. Germline CDR1 and CDR2: WNHNN and SYGVQD (reference sequence). The DNA of the CDR3 is TGCGCCAGCAGGCCCAGACAGTCCTACGAGCAGTACTTC. Its protein product is CASRPRQSYEQYF.

The DNA of the CDR3 is TGTGCCAGCAGCCTGGACAGGTCTCAAGAGACCCAGTACTTC. The encoded protein is CASSLDRSQETQYF. V gene TRBV7-9 combines with J gene TRBJ2-5; TRBD1 aligns across 7 bases. Trimming removed 5 bases from V and 2 bases from J; junction bases left unmatched: 5. The CDR3 is made up of 14 amino acids. Germline-derived CDR1 and CDR2 are SEHNR and FQNEAQ (reference sequence).

This chain's CDR3 is CASSTTGTGELFF. As DNA, the CDR3 is TGTGCCAGTAGTACTACAGGGACCGGGGAGCTGTTTTTT. This chain links TRBV19 with TRBJ2-2, with D possibly matching TRBD1 (6 bases). The germline CDR1 and CDR2 sequences are LNHDA and SQIVND (reference sequence). This CDR3 comprises 13 residues. V lost 4 bases and J lost 5, with 8 bases in between.

The chain is built from TRBV5-1 and TRBJ2-3; 10 bases fit TRBD2. V was clipped by 1 base and J by 5 bases; unmatched bases: 4. Germline lookup yields CDR1 SGHRS and CDR2 YFSETQ. This CDR3 contains 15 residues. DNA for the CDR3: TGCGCCAGCAGCTTGACTAGCGGGGATAGAGATACGCAGTATTTT. This sequence encodes CASSLTSGDRDTQYF. Complete variable domain (other parts from reference TRBV5-1 and TRBJ2-3): KAGVTQTPRYLIKTRGQQVTLSCSPISGHRSVSWYQQTPGQGLQFLFEYFSETQRNKGNFPGRFSGRQFSNSRSEMNVSTLELGDSALYLCASSLTSGDRDTQYFGPGTRLTVL.

For the CDR3, the DNA is TGTGCCAGCAGTTTATTGGGAGGGACTAGGAGAGAGACCCAGTACTTC. It yields the protein CASSLLGGTRRETQYF. The V call is TRBV27, the J call TRBJ2-5; TRBD2 aligns across 8 bases. Trimming cost V 1 base and J 4 bases; bases outside gene matches: 8. The CDR3 runs to 16 residues. Germline V gives CDR1 MNHEY, CDR2 SMNVEV (reference sequence).

The CDR3 DNA sequence: TGTGCCAGCAGCCCCCTAGCGGGGGGCCGACCAGATACGCAGTATTTT. It specifies CASSPLAGGRPDTQYF. V is TRBV11-2 and J is TRBJ2-3, with TRBD2 matching 11 bases. Germline lookup yields CDR1 SGHAT and CDR2 FQNNGV. The trim removed 5 bases at V and 4 bases at J, leaving 8 bases unmatched. This CDR3 contains 16 residues.

In its sample, this clone was seen a few times. This sequence joins TRBV18 and TRBJ1-1; D is unresolved. The CDR3 totals 12 residues. Trimming cost V 1 base and J 1 base, with 1 base left between them. CDR1 is KGHSH, CDR2 LQKENI, per germline. The CDR3 loop reads CASSPQNTEAFF. The CDR3 DNA reads TGTGCCAGCTCACCACAGAACACTGAAGCTTTCTTT.